The 23 T cell receptor beta chains presented below share a single source sample, sequenced in a study of T cell responses to AZD1222 COVID-19 vaccine. The repertoire was sequenced with immunoSEQ multiplex PCR; TCRdb's copy has only in-frame clones and lacks some. The sample contains approximately 79,000 clones, approximately 83% of which appear only once. The sequences come from peripheral blood, collected 28 days after the second AZD1222 dose. The receptors stem from an adult who received the AZD1222 COVID-19 vaccine.

The genes are TRBV7-3 and TRBJ2-2; D may be TRBD2 (6 bases). Germline CDR1 SGHTA, CDR2 FQGTGA. Trimming shortened V by 5 bases and J by 6 bases, and 19 bases separated the two germline ends. CDR3 length: 16 residues. Here the CDR3 reads CASSPTSSFTAGELFF. As DNA, the CDR3 is TGTGCCAGCAGCCCGACTAGTAGTTTCACGGCCGGGGAGCTGTTTTTT.

The chain carries TRBV9 and TRBJ2-7; 10 bases match TRBD1. Germline CDR1 is SGDLS and CDR2 is YYNGEE. The CDR3 runs to 15 residues. Trimming at V came to 4 bases and at J to 5 bases, leaving 9 bases not matched to a gene. The CDR3, as DNA: TGTGCCAGCAGCCCGCAAGGGACAGGGGTCGACGAGCAGTACTTC. Translation: CASSPQGTGVDEQYF. Full variable domain (rest looked up from reference TRBV9 and TRBJ2-7): DSGVTQTPKHLITATGQRVTLRCSPRSGDLSVYWYQQSLDQGLQFLIQYYNGEERAKGNILERFSAQQFPDLHSELNLSSLELGDSALYFCASSPQGTGVDEQYFGPGTRLTVT.

The chain is built from TRBV7-2 and TRBJ2-5; D is undetermined. CDR3 length: 15 residues. Germline loops: CDR1 SGHTA, CDR2 FQGNSA. V shed 1 base and J shed 8 bases, with 17 bases lying between them. The chain's CDR3 is CASSLVETPIRTQYF. The CDR3 nucleotides are TGTGCCAGCAGCTTAGTAGAGACTCCCATCAGAACCCAGTACTTC.

This chain connects TRBV20-1 to TRBJ2-1; 8 nucleotides agree with TRBD2. Germline V gene data show CDR1 as DFQATT and CDR2 as SNEGSKA (reference sequence). There are 15 residues in the CDR3. The J segment lost 5 bases and the V segment lost 3 bases, leaving 9 bases of the junction unmatched. In DNA, the CDR3 is TGCAGTGCTAGTATTTTGTTGGGACTAGACAATGAGCAGTTCTTC. Amino acid sequence: CSASILLGLDNEQFF.

The chain employs TRBV19 and TRBJ2-1, with D uncertain. In germline, CDR1 is LNHDA, CDR2 SQIVND (reference sequence). The CDR3 extends over 12 amino acids. Trimming shortened V by 5 bases and J by 6 bases, and 8 bases separated the two germline ends. The CDR3: CASSPLGNEQFF. In nucleotides, the CDR3 is TGTGCCAGTAGTCCCTTGGGCAATGAGCAGTTCTTC.

The chain links TRBV19 to TRBJ1-2; D is perhaps TRBD1 (5 bases). The V end lost 5 bases, the J end lost 6 bases, and 19 bases lay between the germline ends. The length of the CDR3 is 15 residues. Germline V gene data show CDR1 as LNHDA and CDR2 as SQIVND (reference sequence). Here the CDR3 DNA reads TGTGCCAGTAGTTCATCCCTGGGGGGAATTAATGGCTACACCTTC. This translates into CASSSSLGGINGYTF.

V gene TRBV18 combines with J gene TRBJ1-2, with 9 bases aligning to TRBD1. In germline, CDR1 is KGHSH, CDR2 LQKENI. This CDR3 comprises 14 residues. V was pared by 3 bases and J by 3 bases, with 2 bases of the junction left unmatched. The CDR3: CASSPTGGDYGYTF. Written as DNA, the CDR3 is TGTGCCAGCTCACCGACAGGGGGAGACTATGGCTACACCTTC.

V gene TRBV30 combines with J gene TRBJ1-4; D may be TRBD1 (6 bases). The germline CDR1 and CDR2 sequences are GTSNPN and SVGIG (reference sequence). CDR3 length equals 15 residues. Deletions cut 1 base from V and 4 bases from J, with 13 bases between. The CDR3 DNA reads as TGTGCCTGGAGTGGGGGCGACAGGAGTAATGAAAAACTGTTTTTT. Its protein product is CAWSGGDRSNEKLFF.

The chain has TRBV15 and TRBJ2-1; perhaps TRBD2 as D (6 bases). The CDR3 sequence is 17 residues long. Germline loops: CDR1 LNHNV, CDR2 YYDKDF (reference sequence). Trimming removed 0 bases from V and 0 bases from J, with 12 bases in between. CDR3: CATSRESRGSSYNEQFF. The CDR3 DNA follows: TGTGCCACCAGCAGAGAGTCCCGGGGGAGCTCCTACAATGAGCAGTTCTTC.

As regards this clone: At one end the junction does not follow the germline gene, possibly because of a read error. The V call is TRBV11-3, the J call TRBJ2-1; D is uncertain. This CDR3 has 13 amino acids. Germline assignment: CDR1 SGHNT and CDR2 YENEEA. This CDR3 reads CASSLAPNNEQFF. The CDR3 DNA follows: TGTGCCAGCAGTTTAGCACCCAACAATGAGCAGTTCTTC.

The CDR3 DNA sequence: TGTGCCAGCAGCTTGGGATTGCCCTATAATTCACCCCTCCACTTT. Amino acid sequence: CASSLGLPYNSPLHF. The J gene is TRBJ1-6, the V gene TRBV7-9; the D is unclear. The germline gives CDR1 SEHNR, CDR2 FQNEAQ (reference sequence). Trimming pared 3 bases from V and 2 bases from J, leaving 8 bases between. The CDR3 covers 15 residues.

Here the CDR3 DNA reads TGTGCCAGCAGTTTAGTACAGTATAATTCACCCCTCCACTTT. Its translation is CASSLVQYNSPLHF. This chain uses TRBV27 with TRBJ1-6; no firm D call. The CDR3 has 14 residues. Germline-derived CDR1 and CDR2 are MNHEY and SMNVEV (reference sequence). The germline V and J ends were trimmed by 2 bases and 4 bases, with 6 bases remaining between them.

This clone appeared a single time. The chain is built from TRBV6-2 or TRBV6-3 and TRBJ2-7; D is possibly TRBD2 (5 bases). The CDR3 loop spans 15 amino acids. V was clipped by 2 bases and J by 0 bases, with 11 bases between them. Looked up from germline, CDR1 is MNHEY and CDR2 is SVGEGT. Written as DNA, the CDR3 is TGTGCCAGCAGTTACGAACGGGCGGGCTCCTACGAGCAGTACTTC. It is translated as CASSYERAGSYEQYF.

This clone was seen just once. V gene TRBV15 combines with J gene TRBJ2-2, with D possibly TRBD1 on 6 matching bases. This CDR3 has 17 amino acids. Germline V gene sequence: CDR1 LNHNV, CDR2 YYDKDF (reference sequence). V dropped 2 bases and J dropped 3 bases, with 16 bases sitting between them. CDR3 nucleotides: TGTGCCACCAGCAGACAAAACCGACAGGCCCACACCGGGGAGCTGTTTTTT. This encodes CATSRQNRQAHTGELFF.

The J gene is TRBJ1-4, the V gene TRBV5-1, with 7 bases lining up with TRBD1. From germline, CDR1 is SGHRS and CDR2 YFSETQ. V lost 4 bases and J lost 8; bases outside the gene matches: 8. The CDR3 contains 14 residues. CDR3 nucleotides: TGCGCCAGCAGCGCCCAGGGGGTGGGAGAAAAACTGTTTTTT. Its protein is CASSAQGVGEKLFF.

This chain connects TRBV12-3 or TRBV12-4 to TRBJ2-5, with 11 bases identical to TRBD2. J gave up 5 bases and V 7 bases, and 3 bases lay outside the gene matches. The CDR3 contains 13 residues. In DNA form, the CDR3 reads TGTGCCAGCAAACTAGCGGGAGTGGAGACCCAGTACTTC. Encoded protein: CASKLAGVETQYF.

V gene TRBV27 combines with J gene TRBJ2-7; 7 positions match TRBD1. J was trimmed by 0 bases and V by 3 bases; bases with no gene match: 5. Germline CDR1 and CDR2: MNHEY and SMNVEV (reference sequence). The CDR3 has 15 residues. The CDR3 region has the DNA TGTGCCAGCAGTTTGATGACAGGGATCTCCTACGAGCAGTACTTC. Its translation: CASSLMTGISYEQYF.

This rearrangement joins TRBV15 to TRBJ2-7; D is possibly TRBD1 or TRBD2 (5 bases each). This CDR3 has 12 residues. V lost 0 bases, J lost 6 bases, and 6 bases lay in between. Germline V gives CDR1 LNHNV, CDR2 YYDKDF (reference sequence). The CDR3: CATSRDGGEQYF. The DNA for the CDR3 is TGTGCCACCAGCAGAGATGGGGGCGAGCAGTACTTC. The variable domain in full, completed from reference TRBV15 and TRBJ2-7, reads DAMVIQNPRYQVTQFGKPVTLSCSQTLNHNVMYWYQQKSSQAPKLLFHYYDKDFNNEADTPDNFQSRRPNTSFCFLDIRSPGLGDTAMYLCATSRDGGEQYFGPGTRLTVT.

The genes are TRBV28 and TRBJ2-5, with 7 nucleotides matching TRBD2. This CDR3 has 14 amino acids. Germline CDR1 MDHEN, CDR2 SYDVKM. With V trimmed by 3 bases and J by 0 bases, 1 base remained unmatched. CDR3 region: CASSLGGDQETQYF. CDR3 DNA sequence: TGTGCCAGCAGTTTGGGGGGGGACCAAGAGACCCAGTACTTC.

The chain joins TRBV4-3 to TRBJ1-4, with D perhaps TRBD1 (5 bases). This CDR3 contains 16 residues. Germline values: CDR1 LGHNA, CDR2 YSLEER. V shed 0 bases and J shed 8 bases, with 16 bases lying between them. In DNA, the CDR3 is TGCGCCAGCAGCCAAGATCATGGATATCGGGGGGAAAAACTGTTTTTT. It specifies CASSQDHGYRGEKLFF.

The CDR3: CASSGTSSVGETQYF. The DNA of the CDR3 is TGTGCCAGCTCAGGAACCTCTAGCGTGGGGGAGACCCAGTACTTC. The chain employs TRBV18 and TRBJ2-5, with D perhaps matching TRBD2 (6 bases). Germline V lookup: CDR1 KGHSH, CDR2 LQKENI. Trimming took 5 bases from V and 5 from J, leaving 18 bases between them. The CDR3 consists of 15 residues.

The genes are TRBV5-5 and TRBJ1-2, with D uncertain. The CDR3 consists of 18 residues. Germline loops: CDR1 SGHKS, CDR2 YYEKEE (reference sequence). Trimming cost V 0 bases and J 1 base, with 19 bases left between them. For the CDR3, the DNA is TGTGCCAGCAGCTTGGGAGCAGATAATTTTGAGTTTAACTATGGCTACACCTTC. Translated, it gives CASSLGADNFEFNYGYTF.

The chain couples TRBV5-8 to TRBJ2-3; D remains unclear. Trimming removed 0 bases from V and 2 bases from J, with 10 bases in between. The germline V gene has CDR1 SGHTS and CDR2 YDEGEE. The length of the CDR3 is 15 residues. CDR3 sequence reads: CASSLGSITTDTQYF. The CDR3 nucleotides read TGTGCCAGCAGCTTGGGATCGATTACCACAGATACGCAGTATTTT.